A single sample is the source of the 20 T cell receptor beta chains below, sequenced in a study of tumor and adjacent non-tumor tissue in lung cancer. Three rounds of nested PCR, following a modified ARM-PCR protocol, produced the TCRbeta library. TCRdb redid the calling of the multiplex PCR reads with MiXCR, one entry per CDR3 protein. The table has around 80,000 distinct CDR3 sequences, 76% seen once. No cell sorting was done before RNA was extracted from the tissue. Distant lung tissue was collected more than 3 cm away from the tumor edge. The material sequenced was distant non-tumor lung tissue. The receptor set was obtained from a man between 65 and 85 years old with non-small cell lung cancer.

A remark on this clonotype: A much more abundant neighbour one base away suggests this may be a read error. The chain employs TRBV12-3 or TRBV12-4 and TRBJ1-2; no clear D gene. Trimming removed 5 bases at V and 7 bases at J, with 20 bases between. The CDR3 has 15 amino acids. The CDR3 loop reads CASSPISDFFGGYTF. CDR3 nucleotides: TGTGCCAGCAGTCCCATCTCCGATTTCTTCGGTGGCTACACCTTC.

Details on this clonotype: An end of the junction differs from the germline gene, which may be a read error. This chain uses TRBV6-2 or TRBV6-3 with TRBJ2-3, with a tentative D call TRBD1 (5 bases). CDR3 length equals 14 residues. Germline assignment: CDR1 MNHEY and CDR2 SVGEGT. The CDR3 here is CASSYIRGSDMQYF. CDR3 nucleotides: TGTGCCAGCAGTTATATTAGGGGCTCGGATATGCAGTATTTT.

This clonotype showed up just a few times. Possible read error: a much larger clone is one base away. V and J are TRBV12-3 or TRBV12-4 and TRBJ2-5; D ambiguous. The CDR3 length is 11 residues. CDR3 sequence reads: CASGRVETRYF. The CDR3 bases are TGTGCCAGCGGCCGCGTAGAGACCCGGTACTTC.

This clonotype was observed a single time. One end of the junction is discordant with germline, which a read error may explain. This chain joins TRBV6-1 and TRBJ2-6, with D possibly TRBD1 on 6 matching bases. Germline V gene lookup returns CDR1 MNHNS and CDR2 SASEGT. The CDR3 loop spans 14 amino acids. The CDR3 is CASSEGAGANVLSF. CDR3 bases: TGTGCCAGCAGTGAGGGGGCTGGGGCAAACGTCCTGTCTTTC.

The chain is built from TRBV6-1 and TRBJ1-1, with D possibly TRBD1 on 5 matching bases. Per the germline V gene, CDR1 is MNHNS and CDR2 is SASEGT. The CDR3 totals 15 residues. Between the trimmed V and J ends, which lost 7 bases and 4 bases, there was a span of 19 bases. The chain's CDR3 is CASNERSRVSTEAFF. The CDR3 DNA reads TGTGCCAGCAATGAGAGGAGCAGGGTTAGCACTGAAGCTTTCTTT.

About this clonotype: At one end, the junction sequence differs from germline, possibly due to a read error. In DNA form, the CDR3 reads TGTAGTGCTAGAGATCGGGCGGGGAATGGGGAGACCCAGTACTTC. Translating it yields CSARDRAGNGETQYF. The chain couples TRBV20-1 to TRBJ2-5; D is perhaps TRBD2 (6 bases). Germline V gene lookup returns CDR1 DFQATT and CDR2 SNEGSKA (reference sequence). The CDR3 spans 15 residues.

This clonotype has ten or more counts. The V gene is TRBV4-1, the J gene TRBJ2-4; 7 bases are shared with TRBD1. Germline V gives CDR1 MGHRA, CDR2 YSYEKL. V lost 4 bases, J lost 3 bases, and 0 bases stayed unmatched. The length of the CDR3 is 13 residues. Here the CDR3 reads CASSRDSKNIQYF. Here the CDR3 DNA reads TGCGCCAGCAGCCGGGACAGCAAAAACATTCAGTACTTC.

Worth noting for this clonotype: The CDR3 does not close with the conserved phenylalanine or tryptophan, likely indicating a read error. CDR3 residues: CNVGASGMHKQYL. CDR3 coding DNA: TGCAACGTTGGGGCAAGTGGGATGCACAAGCAGTACTTA. This chain uses TRBV29-1 with TRBJ2-7; the D gene is possibly TRBD1 (5 bases). CDR3 length: 13 residues. In germline, CDR1 is SQVTM, CDR2 ANQGSEA.

The chain uses TRBV12-3 or TRBV12-4 and TRBJ2-2, with 8 positions matching TRBD2. J gave up 5 bases and V 8 bases, and 13 bases lay outside the gene matches. This CDR3 spans 16 amino acids. The CDR3 bases are TGTGCCAGCGGTCTATACAGCGGGGGCTGTACCGGGGAGCTGTTTTTT. Translation gives CASGLYSGGCTGELFF.

This clonotype has only a few counts. Germline is not matched at one junction end, which may reflect a read error. The V gene is TRBV6-9, the J gene TRBJ2-5, with a possible D match to TRBD1 (5 bases). The CDR3 is 19 amino acids. Germline CDR1 is MNHGY and CDR2 is SVAAGI. Here the CDR3 reads CAGRKKTAHRGSDQETQYF. CDR3 in DNA: TGTGCCGGAAGGAAGAAGACAGCTCACCGTGGCTCCGACCAGGAGACCCAGTACTTC.

About this clonotype: The junction and the germline gene differ at one end; a read error may be behind it. The chain employs TRBV5-6 and TRBJ1-5, with a weak D call TRBD1 (5 bases). CDR1 is SGHDT, CDR2 YYEEEE, per germline. The CDR3 runs to 14 residues. CDR3 in DNA: TGTGCCAGCAGTTTGGGGGACTTCGATCAGTCCCAGCATTTT. Translation: CASSLGDFDQSQHF.

As to this clonotype: Compared with germline, one end of the junction differs, possibly owing to a read error. The chain employs TRBV11-2 and TRBJ2-2, with TRBD1 matching 7 bases. CDR3 length equals 16 residues. Germline V CDR1 and CDR2: SGHAT, FQNNGV. CDR3 coding DNA: TGTACCAGCAGCTCATTGGGCACAGGGGTTGTCGGGGAGCTGTTTTTT. It yields the protein CTSSSLGTGVVGELFF.

This clonotype was seen just once. The rearrangement links TRBV6-1 to TRBJ1-5; D gene uncertain. Between the trimmed V and J ends, which lost 4 bases and 4 bases, there was a span of 14 bases. Germline V CDR1 and CDR2: MNHNS, SASEGT. This CDR3 contains 15 residues. CDR3 in amino acids: CASSVQIGINQPQHF. The CDR3 region has the DNA TGTGCCAGCAGTGTTCAGATAGGGATAAATCAGCCCCAGCATTTT.

The CDR3 reads CASTWGESSYEQYF. DNA for the CDR3: TGTGCCAGCACCTGGGGTGAGAGCTCCTACGAGCAGTACTTC. This chain joins TRBV5-6 and TRBJ2-7; D is unresolved. Germline loops: CDR1 SGHDT, CDR2 YYEEEE. V lost 6 bases and J lost 0, with 13 bases in between. CDR3 size: 14 residues.

The chain has TRBV6-6 and TRBJ1-6; 7 bases map to TRBD1. Germline CDR1 reads MNHNY; CDR2 reads SVGAGI (reference sequence). The CDR3 is made up of 17 amino acids. CDR3 loop: CDGRRGQSDNFNSPLHF. DNA of the CDR3: TGTGACGGCAGAAGGGGACAGTCCGACAATTTTAATTCACCCCTCCACTTT.

To note about this clonotype: This may be a read error, as it is one base from a much larger clone. CDR3 in amino acids: CASSLVGHNEQFF. The DNA for the CDR3 is TGTGCCAGCAGCTTGGTCGGCCACAATGAGCAGTTCTTC. J is TRBJ2-1 and V is TRBV5-4; D is unclear. Looked up from germline, CDR1 is SGHNT and CDR2 is YYREEE (reference sequence). This CDR3 comprises 13 residues. Trimming took off 0 bases at V and 5 bases at J, with 6 bases between the two ends. Full variable domain (missing parts from reference TRBV5-4 and TRBJ2-1): ETGVTQSPTHLIKTRGQQVTLRCSSQSGHNTVSWYQQALGQGPQFIFQYYREEENGRGNFPPRFSGLQFPNYSSELNVNALELDDSALYLCASSLVGHNEQFFGPGTRLTVL.

The J gene is TRBJ1-5, the V gene TRBV12-5; D ambiguous. The germline gives CDR1 LGHNT, CDR2 FRNRAP. The CDR3 has 14 amino acids. V lost 6 bases, J lost 11 bases, and 20 bases lay in between. The CDR3 loop is CASGLTSGSQSQHF. The CDR3 DNA follows: TGTGCTAGTGGCCTTACTTCTGGCAGCCAGTCCCAGCATTTT.

The chain links TRBV11-2 to TRBJ2-5, with 7 bases matching TRBD1. Germline V lookup: CDR1 SGHAT, CDR2 FQNNGV. This CDR3 region has 15 residues. Here the CDR3 DNA reads TGTGTCTGCAGCCCGGGGACAGTAGGGCAAGAGACCCAGTACTTC. Its protein product is CVCSPGTVGQETQYF.

For this clonotype: Relative to the germline gene, one junction end is altered; a read error may explain this. V gene TRBV28 combines with J gene TRBJ2-2, with 11 nucleotides matching TRBD2. CDR3 length equals 18 residues. Germline V lookup: CDR1 MDHEN, CDR2 SYDVKM. This CDR3 is CASTYLPPSLAGAWELFF. In nucleotides, the CDR3 is TGTGCCAGCACCTATCTCCCCCCCTCACTAGCGGGAGCCTGGGAGTTGTTTTTT.

This clonotype has more than one count but fewer than ten. J is TRBJ2-5 and V is TRBV14; 14 bases line up with TRBD2. The V segment lost 4 bases and the J segment 2 bases; nucleotides outside the gene matches: 3. Germline CDR1 and CDR2: SGHDN and FVKESK. The CDR3 totals 16 residues. The CDR3 loop is CASSRWTSGRQETQYF. In nucleotides, the CDR3 is TGTGCCAGCAGCCGCTGGACTAGCGGGAGGCAAGAGACCCAGTACTTC.